This TCR beta chain originates from a study of T cells in Graves' hyperthyroidism and ophthalmopathy. There are many counts of this clonotype. The CDR3 covers 17 residues. Looked up from germline, CDR1 is LGHDT and CDR2 is YNNKEL (reference sequence). Trimming removed 0 bases from V and 0 bases from J, with 14 bases in between. The investigators amplified TCR beta CDR3 regions from RNA transcripts. Initially, a first-round RT-PCR of the TCR CDR3 employed the HTBI primer set. MiXCR, applied by TCRdb to the multiplex PCR reads, yields one record per CDR3 protein. The data hold over 450,000 distinct CDR3 sequences, with about a sixth observed a single time.

This receptor was identified in a woman aged 18-29 years with Graves' ophthalmopathy. The sample was blood. This sequence joins TRBV3-1 and TRBJ1-1; unclear D gene. DNA of the CDR3: TGTGCCAGCAGCCAAGATGTTAATTTACGTGTGAACACTGAAGCTTTCTTT. This encodes CASSQDVNLRVNTEAFF.